This entry describes one T cell receptor (beta chain). The repertoire was sequenced with immunoSEQ multiplex PCR; TCRdb's copy has only in-frame clones and lacks some. The top ten clones hold roughly 2% of a sample with some 240,000 clones, roughly 84% of them seen once. The data belong to a study of cytomegalovirus exposure and HLA in healthy donors. This clonotype was sampled from a woman aged 18-29 years in good health and CMV-seropositive. Sequencing used PBMCs.

The CDR3 here is CAINRGNYGYTF. The CDR3 DNA reads as TGTGCCATCAATAGGGGGAACTATGGCTACACCTTC. The V and J genes are TRBV10-3 and TRBJ1-2, with a possible D match to TRBD1 (6 bases). The CDR3 is 12 residues long. V lost 7 bases, J lost 2 bases, and 8 bases lay in between. Germline values: CDR1 ENHRY, CDR2 SYGVKD.